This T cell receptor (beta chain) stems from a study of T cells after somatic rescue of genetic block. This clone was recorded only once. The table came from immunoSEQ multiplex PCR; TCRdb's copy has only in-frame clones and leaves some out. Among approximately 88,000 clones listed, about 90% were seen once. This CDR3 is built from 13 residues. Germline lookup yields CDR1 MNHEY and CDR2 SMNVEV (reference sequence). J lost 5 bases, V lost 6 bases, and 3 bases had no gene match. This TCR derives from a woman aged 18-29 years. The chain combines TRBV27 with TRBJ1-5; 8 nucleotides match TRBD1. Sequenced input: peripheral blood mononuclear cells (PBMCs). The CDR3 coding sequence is TGTGCCAGCAGCAGGGGGCGGGATCAGCCCCAGCATTTT. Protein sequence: CASSRGRDQPQHF.